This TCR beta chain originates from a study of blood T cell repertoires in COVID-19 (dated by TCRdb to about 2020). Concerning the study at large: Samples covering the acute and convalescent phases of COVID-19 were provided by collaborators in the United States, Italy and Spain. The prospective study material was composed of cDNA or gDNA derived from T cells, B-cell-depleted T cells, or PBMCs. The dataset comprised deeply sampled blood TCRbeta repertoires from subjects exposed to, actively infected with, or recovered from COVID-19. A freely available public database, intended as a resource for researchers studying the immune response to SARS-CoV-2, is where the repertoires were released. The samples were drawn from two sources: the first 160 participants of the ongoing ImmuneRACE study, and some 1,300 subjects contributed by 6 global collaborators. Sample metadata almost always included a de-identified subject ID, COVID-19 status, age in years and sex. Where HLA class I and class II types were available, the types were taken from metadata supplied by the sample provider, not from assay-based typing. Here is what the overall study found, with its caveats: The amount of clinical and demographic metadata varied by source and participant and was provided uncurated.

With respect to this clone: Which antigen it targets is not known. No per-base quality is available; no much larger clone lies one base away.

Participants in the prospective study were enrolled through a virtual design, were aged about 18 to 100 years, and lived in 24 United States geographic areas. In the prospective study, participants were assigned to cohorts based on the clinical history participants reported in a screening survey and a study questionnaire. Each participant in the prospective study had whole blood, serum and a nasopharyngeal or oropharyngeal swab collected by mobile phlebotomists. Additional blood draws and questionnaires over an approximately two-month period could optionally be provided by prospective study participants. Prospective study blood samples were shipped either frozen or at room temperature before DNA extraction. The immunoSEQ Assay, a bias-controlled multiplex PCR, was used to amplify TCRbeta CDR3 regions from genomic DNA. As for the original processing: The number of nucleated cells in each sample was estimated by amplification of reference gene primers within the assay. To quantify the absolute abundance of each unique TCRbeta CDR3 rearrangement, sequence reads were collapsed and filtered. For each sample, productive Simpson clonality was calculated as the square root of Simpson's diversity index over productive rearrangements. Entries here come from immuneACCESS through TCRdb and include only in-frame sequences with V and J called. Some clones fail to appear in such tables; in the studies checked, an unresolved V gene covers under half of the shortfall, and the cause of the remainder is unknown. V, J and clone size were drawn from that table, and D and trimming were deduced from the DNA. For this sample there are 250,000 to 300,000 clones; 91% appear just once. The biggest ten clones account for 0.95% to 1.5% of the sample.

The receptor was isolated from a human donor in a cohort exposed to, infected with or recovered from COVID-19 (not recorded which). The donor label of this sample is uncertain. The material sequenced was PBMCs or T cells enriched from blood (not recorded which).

The CDR3 amino acid sequence is: CASTQEGSTGELFF. The base sequence is TGTGCCAGCACCCAGGAGGGCTCCACCGGGGAGCTGTTTTTT. Recombination linked TRBV3-1 (or the pseudogene TRBV3-2) to TRBJ2-2; a tentative D call is TRBD2 (6 bases match). V is pared back by 7 bases and J by 4 bases, with 13 bases lying between the germline termini. Counted from cysteine to phenylalanine, this CDR3 has 14 amino acids. The kept DNA is CDR3 alone, 42 bases in frame from the first base. According to the germline V gene (reference sequence), CDR1 reads LGHDT and CDR2 reads YNNKEL.